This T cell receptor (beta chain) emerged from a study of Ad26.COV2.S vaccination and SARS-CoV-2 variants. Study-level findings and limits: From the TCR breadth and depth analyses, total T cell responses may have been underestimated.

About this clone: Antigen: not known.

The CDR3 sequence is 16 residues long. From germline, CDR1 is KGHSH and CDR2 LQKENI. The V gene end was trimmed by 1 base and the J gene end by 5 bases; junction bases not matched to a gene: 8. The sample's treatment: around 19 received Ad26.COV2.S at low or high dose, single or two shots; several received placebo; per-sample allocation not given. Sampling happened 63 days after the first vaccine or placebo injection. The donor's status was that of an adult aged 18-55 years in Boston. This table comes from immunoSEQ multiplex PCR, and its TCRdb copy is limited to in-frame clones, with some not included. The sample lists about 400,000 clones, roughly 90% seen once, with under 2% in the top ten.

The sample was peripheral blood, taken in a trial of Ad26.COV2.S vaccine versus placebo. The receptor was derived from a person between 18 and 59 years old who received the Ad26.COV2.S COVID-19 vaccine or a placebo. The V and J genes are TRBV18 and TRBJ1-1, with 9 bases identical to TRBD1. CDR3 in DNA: TGTGCCAGCTCACCACGACAGGGGGATAGAGGGACTGAAGCTTTCTTT. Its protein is CASSPRQGDRGTEAFF. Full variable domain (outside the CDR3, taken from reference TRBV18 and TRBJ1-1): NAGVMQNPRHLVRRRGQEARLRCSPMKGHSHVYWYRQLPEEGLKFMVYLQKENIIDESGMPKERFSAEFPKEGPSILRIQQVVRGDSAAYFCASSPRQGDRGTEAFFGQGTRLTVV.